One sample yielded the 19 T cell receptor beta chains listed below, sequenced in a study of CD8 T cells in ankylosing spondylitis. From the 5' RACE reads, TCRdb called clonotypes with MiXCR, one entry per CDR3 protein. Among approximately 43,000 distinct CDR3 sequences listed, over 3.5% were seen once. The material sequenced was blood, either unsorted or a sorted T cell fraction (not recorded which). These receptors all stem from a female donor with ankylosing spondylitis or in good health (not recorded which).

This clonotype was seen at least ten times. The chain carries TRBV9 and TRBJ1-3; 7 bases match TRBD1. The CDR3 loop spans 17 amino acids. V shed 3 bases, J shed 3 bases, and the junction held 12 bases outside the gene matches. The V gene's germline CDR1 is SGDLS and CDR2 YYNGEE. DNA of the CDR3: TGTGCCAGCAGCGAGGGGGCAGGCGGTAAAAATGGAAACACCATATATTTT. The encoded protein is CASSEGAGGKNGNTIYF. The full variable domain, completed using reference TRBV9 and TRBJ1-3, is DSGVTQTPKHLITATGQRVTLRCSPRSGDLSVYWYQQSLDQGLQFLIQYYNGEERAKGNILERFSAQQFPDLHSELNLSSLELGDSALYFCASSEGAGGKNGNTIYFGEGSWLTVV.

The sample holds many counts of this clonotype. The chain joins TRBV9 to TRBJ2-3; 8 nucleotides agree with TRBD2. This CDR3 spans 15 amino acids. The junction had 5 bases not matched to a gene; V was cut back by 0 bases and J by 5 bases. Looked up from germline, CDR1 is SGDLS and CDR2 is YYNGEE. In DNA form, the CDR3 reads TGTGCCAGCAGCGTAGTAGGCGGGGGGATAGATACGCAGTATTTT. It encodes CASSVVGGGIDTQYF. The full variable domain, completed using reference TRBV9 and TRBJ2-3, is DSGVTQTPKHLITATGQRVTLRCSPRSGDLSVYWYQQSLDQGLQFLIQYYNGEERAKGNILERFSAQQFPDLHSELNLSSLELGDSALYFCASSVVGGGIDTQYFGPGTRLTVL.

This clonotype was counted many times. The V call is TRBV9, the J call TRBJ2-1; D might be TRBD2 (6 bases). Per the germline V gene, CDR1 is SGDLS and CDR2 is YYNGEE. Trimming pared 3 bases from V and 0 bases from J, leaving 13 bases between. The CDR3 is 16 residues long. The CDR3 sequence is CASSGFAGSSYNEQFF. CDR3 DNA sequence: TGTGCCAGCAGCGGCTTTGCGGGAAGCTCCTACAATGAGCAGTTCTTC.

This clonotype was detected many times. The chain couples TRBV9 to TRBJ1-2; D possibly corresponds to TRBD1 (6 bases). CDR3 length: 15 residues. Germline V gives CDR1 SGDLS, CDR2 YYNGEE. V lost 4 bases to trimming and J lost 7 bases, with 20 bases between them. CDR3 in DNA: TGTGCCAGCAGCCAACGGGACACCCGTGGGGGTGGCTACACCTTC. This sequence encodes CASSQRDTRGGGYTF. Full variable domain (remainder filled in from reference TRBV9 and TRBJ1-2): DSGVTQTPKHLITATGQRVTLRCSPRSGDLSVYWYQQSLDQGLQFLIQYYNGEERAKGNILERFSAQQFPDLHSELNLSSLELGDSALYFCASSQRDTRGGGYTFGSGTRLTVV.

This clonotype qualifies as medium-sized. The CDR3 protein is CASSVVVGGAYNEQFF. In DNA form, the CDR3 reads TGTGCCAGCAGCGTAGTAGTCGGGGGGGCCTACAATGAGCAGTTCTTC. The chain combines TRBV9 with TRBJ2-1, with 8 bases identical to TRBD2. This CDR3 region has 16 residues. Looked up from germline, CDR1 is SGDLS and CDR2 is YYNGEE. V trimming: 0 bases; J trimming: 2 bases; junction bases outside the gene matches: 4.

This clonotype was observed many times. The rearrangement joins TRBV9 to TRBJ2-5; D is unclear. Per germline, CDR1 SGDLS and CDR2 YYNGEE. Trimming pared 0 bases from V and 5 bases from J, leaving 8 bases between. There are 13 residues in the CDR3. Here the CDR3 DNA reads TGTGCCAGCAGCGTAGTGACGGAGGAGACCCAGTACTTC. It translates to CASSVVTEETQYF.

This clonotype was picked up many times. The CDR3 sequence is CASSVDDGYGYTF. The CDR3 bases are TGTGCCAGCAGCGTAGATGATGGCTATGGCTACACCTTC. The chain employs TRBV9 and TRBJ1-2; D is uncertain. Trimming stripped 0 bases from V and 4 bases from J, with 7 bases between. Germline assignment: CDR1 SGDLS and CDR2 YYNGEE. The CDR3 consists of 13 residues.

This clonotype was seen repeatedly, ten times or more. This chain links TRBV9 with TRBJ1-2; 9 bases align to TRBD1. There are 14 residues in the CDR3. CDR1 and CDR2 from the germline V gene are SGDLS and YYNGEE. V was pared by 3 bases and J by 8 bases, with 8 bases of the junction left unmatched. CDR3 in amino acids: CASSAKQGAEGYTF. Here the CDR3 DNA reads TGTGCCAGCAGCGCAAAACAGGGGGCAGAAGGCTACACCTTC.

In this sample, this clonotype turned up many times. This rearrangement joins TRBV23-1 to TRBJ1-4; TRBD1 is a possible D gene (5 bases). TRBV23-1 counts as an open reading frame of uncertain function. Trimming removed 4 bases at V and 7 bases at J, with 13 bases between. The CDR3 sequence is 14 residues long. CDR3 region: CASSLEGKREKLFF. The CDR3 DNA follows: TGCGCCAGCAGTCTCGAGGGGAAGCGTGAAAAACTGTTTTTT.

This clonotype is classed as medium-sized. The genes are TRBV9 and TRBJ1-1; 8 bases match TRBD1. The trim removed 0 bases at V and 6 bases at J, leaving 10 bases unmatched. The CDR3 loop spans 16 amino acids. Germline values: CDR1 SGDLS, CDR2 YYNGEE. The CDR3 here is CASSVGGWQGASEAFF. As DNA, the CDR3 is TGTGCCAGCAGCGTAGGGGGGTGGCAGGGGGCCTCTGAAGCTTTCTTT.

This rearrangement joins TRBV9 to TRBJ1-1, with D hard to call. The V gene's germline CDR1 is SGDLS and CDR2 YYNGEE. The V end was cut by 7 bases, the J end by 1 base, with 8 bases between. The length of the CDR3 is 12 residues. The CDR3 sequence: CASVRPNTEAFF. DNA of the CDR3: TGTGCCAGCGTGCGGCCGAACACTGAAGCTTTCTTT.

The CDR3 here is CASSVSTRREQGRSSYNEQFF. CDR3 DNA: TGTGCCAGCAGCGTTAGTACCCGTCGAGAACAGGGCCGAAGCTCCTACAATGAGCAGTTCTTC. The chain has TRBV9 and TRBJ2-1; D is perhaps TRBD1 (6 bases). The CDR3 runs to 21 residues. V was clipped by 2 bases and J by 0 bases, with 27 bases between them. The germline V gene has CDR1 SGDLS and CDR2 YYNGEE.

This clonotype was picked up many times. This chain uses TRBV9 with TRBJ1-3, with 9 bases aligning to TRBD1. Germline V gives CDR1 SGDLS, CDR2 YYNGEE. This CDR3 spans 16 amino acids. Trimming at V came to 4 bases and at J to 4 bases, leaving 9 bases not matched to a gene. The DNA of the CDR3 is TGTGCCAGCAGCCCCACCCGACAGGGGGTAGGAAACACCATATATTTT. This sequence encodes CASSPTRQGVGNTIYF.

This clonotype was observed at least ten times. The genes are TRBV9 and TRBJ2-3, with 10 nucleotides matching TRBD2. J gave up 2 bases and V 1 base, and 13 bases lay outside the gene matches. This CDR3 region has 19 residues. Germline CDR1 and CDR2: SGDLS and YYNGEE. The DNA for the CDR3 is TGTGCCAGCAGCGTAAGATCGAGAGGACTAGCGGCACTCACAGATACGCAGTATTTT. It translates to CASSVRSRGLAALTDTQYF.

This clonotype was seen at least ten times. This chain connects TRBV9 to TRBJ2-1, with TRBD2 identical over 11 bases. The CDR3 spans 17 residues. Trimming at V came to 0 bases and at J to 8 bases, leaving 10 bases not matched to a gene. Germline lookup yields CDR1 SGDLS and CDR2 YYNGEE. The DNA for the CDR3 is TGTGCCAGCAGCGTAGGAGGGCTAGCGGGGGGCCGGGATGAGCAGTTCTTC. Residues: CASSVGGLAGGRDEQFF.

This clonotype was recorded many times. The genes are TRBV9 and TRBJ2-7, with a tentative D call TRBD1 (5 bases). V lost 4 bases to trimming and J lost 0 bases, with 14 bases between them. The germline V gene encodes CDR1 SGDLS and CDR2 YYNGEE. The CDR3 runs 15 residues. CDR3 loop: CASSFGQGSSYEQYF. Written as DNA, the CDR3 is TGTGCCAGCAGCTTCGGCCAGGGATCCTCCTACGAGCAGTACTTC.

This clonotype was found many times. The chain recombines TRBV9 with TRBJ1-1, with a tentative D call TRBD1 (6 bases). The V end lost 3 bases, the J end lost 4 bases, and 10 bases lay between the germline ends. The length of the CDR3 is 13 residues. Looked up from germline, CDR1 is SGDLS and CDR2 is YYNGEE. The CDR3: CASSAGAFTEAFF. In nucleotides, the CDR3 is TGTGCCAGCAGCGCAGGGGCGTTCACTGAAGCTTTCTTT.

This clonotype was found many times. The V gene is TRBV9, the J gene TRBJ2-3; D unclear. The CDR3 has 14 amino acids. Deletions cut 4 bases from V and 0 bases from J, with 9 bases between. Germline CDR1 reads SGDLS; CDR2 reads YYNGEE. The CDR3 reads CASSPFLSTDTQYF. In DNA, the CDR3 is TGTGCCAGCAGCCCTTTCTTGAGCACAGATACGCAGTATTTT.

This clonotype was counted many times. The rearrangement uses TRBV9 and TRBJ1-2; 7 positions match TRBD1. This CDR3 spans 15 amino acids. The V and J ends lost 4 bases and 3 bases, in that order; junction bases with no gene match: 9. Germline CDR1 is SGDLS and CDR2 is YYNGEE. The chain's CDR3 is CASSLRDSHYYGYTF. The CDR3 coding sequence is TGTGCCAGCAGCCTCCGGGACAGCCACTACTATGGCTACACCTTC. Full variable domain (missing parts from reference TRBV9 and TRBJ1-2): DSGVTQTPKHLITATGQRVTLRCSPRSGDLSVYWYQQSLDQGLQFLIQYYNGEERAKGNILERFSAQQFPDLHSELNLSSLELGDSALYFCASSLRDSHYYGYTFGSGTRLTVV.